This T cell receptor beta chain emerged from a study of T cell responses to AZD1222 COVID-19 vaccine. Looking at the study overall: Second doses at about 4 or about 12 weeks were pooled.

Only in-frame clones appear in the TCRdb table, and some are missing; sequencing was by immunoSEQ multiplex PCR. The table lists around 77,000 clones, just over 85% of them singletons. V dropped 2 bases and J dropped 1 base, with 7 bases sitting between them. In germline, CDR1 is SGHTA, CDR2 FQGNSA. CDR3 length: 14 residues. Turning to this clone: The antigen is unknown.

Study observations and caveats: It was only 6 or 7 AZD1222 recipients who were seropositive at baseline. Spike-wide vaccine-associated CD4 TCRs dominated at 160-218 and 743-854.

The chain carries TRBV7-2 and TRBJ2-3; D may correspond to TRBD1 or TRBD2 (5 bases each). This receptor was obtained from an adult in good health. The sample here was peripheral blood, taken on day 0 of AZD1222 vaccination. CDR3 sequence: CASSLRDGTDTQYF. For the CDR3, the DNA is TGTGCCAGCAGCTTACGGGACGGCACAGATACGCAGTATTTT.